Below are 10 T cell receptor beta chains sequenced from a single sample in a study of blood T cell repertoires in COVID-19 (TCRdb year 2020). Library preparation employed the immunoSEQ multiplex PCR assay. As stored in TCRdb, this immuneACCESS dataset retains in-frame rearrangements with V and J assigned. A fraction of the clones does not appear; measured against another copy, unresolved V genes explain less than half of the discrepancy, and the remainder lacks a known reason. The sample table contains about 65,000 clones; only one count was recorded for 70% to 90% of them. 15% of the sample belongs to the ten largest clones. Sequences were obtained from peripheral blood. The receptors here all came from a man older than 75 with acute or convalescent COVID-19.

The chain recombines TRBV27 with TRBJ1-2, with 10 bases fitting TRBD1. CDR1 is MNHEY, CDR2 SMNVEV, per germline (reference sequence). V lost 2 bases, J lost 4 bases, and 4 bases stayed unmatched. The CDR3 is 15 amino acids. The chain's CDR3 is CASSLQGQGFYGYTF. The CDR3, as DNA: TGTGCCAGCAGTTTACAGGGACAGGGGTTCTATGGCTACACCTTC.

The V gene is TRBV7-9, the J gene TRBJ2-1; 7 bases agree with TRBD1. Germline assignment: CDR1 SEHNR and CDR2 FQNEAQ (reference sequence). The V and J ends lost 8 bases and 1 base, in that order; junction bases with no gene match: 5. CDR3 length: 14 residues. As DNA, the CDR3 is TGTGCCAGCCACCGGGACAGTTCCTACAATGAGCAGTTCTTC. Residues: CASHRDSSYNEQFF.

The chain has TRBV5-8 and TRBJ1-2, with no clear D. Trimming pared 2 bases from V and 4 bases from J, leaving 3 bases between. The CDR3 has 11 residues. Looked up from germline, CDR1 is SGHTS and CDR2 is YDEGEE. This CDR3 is CASSFSYGYTF. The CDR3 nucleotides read TGTGCCAGCAGCTTCTCCTATGGCTACACCTTC.

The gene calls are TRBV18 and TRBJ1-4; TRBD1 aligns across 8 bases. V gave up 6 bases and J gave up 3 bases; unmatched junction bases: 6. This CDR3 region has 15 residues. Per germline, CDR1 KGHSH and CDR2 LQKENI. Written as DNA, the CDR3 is TGTGCCAGCTCGCAGGGACAGGACGCTAATGAAAAACTGTTTTTT. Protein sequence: CASSQGQDANEKLFF.

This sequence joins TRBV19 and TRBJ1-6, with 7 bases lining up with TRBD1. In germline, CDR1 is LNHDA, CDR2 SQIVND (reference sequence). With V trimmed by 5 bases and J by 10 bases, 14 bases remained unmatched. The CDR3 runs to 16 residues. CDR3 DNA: TGTGCCAGTAGTCTTATTCCGGGACAGCTAAGCTCACCCCTCCACTTT. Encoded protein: CASSLIPGQLSSPLHF.

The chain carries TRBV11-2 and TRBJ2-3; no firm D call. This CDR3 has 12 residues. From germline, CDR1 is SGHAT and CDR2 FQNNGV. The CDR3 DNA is TGTGCAGACCAAAAGGAGACAGATACGCAGTATTTT. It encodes CADQKETDTQYF.

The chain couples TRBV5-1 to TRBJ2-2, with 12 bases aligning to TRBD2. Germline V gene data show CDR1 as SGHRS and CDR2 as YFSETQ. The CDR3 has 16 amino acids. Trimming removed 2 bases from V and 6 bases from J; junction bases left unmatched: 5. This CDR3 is CASSLPGLAGAGELFF. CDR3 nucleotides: TGCGCCAGCAGCTTACCGGGACTAGCGGGTGCCGGGGAGCTGTTTTTT.

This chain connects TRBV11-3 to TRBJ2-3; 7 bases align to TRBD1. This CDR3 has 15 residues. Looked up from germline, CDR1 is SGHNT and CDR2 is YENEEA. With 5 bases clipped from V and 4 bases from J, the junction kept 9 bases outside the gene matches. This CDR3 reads CASSPGGRISDTQYF. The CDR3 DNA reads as TGTGCCAGCAGCCCAGGGGGAAGGATATCAGATACGCAGTATTTT.

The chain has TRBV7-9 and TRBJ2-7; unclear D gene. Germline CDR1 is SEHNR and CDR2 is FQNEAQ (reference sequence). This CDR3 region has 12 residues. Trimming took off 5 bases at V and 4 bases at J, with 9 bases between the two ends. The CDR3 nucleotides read TGTGCCAGCAGCCACACAGAATACGAGCAGTACTTC. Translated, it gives CASSHTEYEQYF.

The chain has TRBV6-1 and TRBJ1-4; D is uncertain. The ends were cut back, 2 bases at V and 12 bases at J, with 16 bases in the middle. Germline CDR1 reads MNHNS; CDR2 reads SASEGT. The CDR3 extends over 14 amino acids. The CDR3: CASSEKVEWEELFF. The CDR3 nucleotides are TGTGCCAGCAGTGAAAAAGTCGAATGGGAGGAACTGTTTTTT.